This TCR beta chain was retrieved from a study of shared clonotypes between healthy human individuals. Each subset's genomic DNA was shared equally among a number of immunoSEQ plates. Profiling relied on immunoSEQ multiplex PCR, and the TCRdb table lists in-frame clones only, not all of them. In the table there are 1.6 million or so clones, approximately 96% of which are singletons. The study's findings and limits: It was anticipated that sequencing depth would influence how many clonotypes donors shared.

Worth noting for this clone: What it recognizes is unknown.

The CDR3 loop spans 16 amino acids. With 0 bases removed from V and 4 bases from J, the gap between germline ends came to 15 bases. Germline CDR1 reads MNHEY; CDR2 reads SVGAGI. The TCR sequence derives from a man in his thirties or forties in good health. The rearrangement links TRBV6-5 to TRBJ1-1; TRBD1 might be the D (6 bases). Sequenced sample: naive CD4+ T cells sorted from blood. The subset: CD45RA+ positively selected. CDR3 sequence (DNA): TGTGCCAGCAGTTACTCGAAAGGGGGTATTTTCACTGAAGCTTTCTTT. Its protein product is CASSYSKGGIFTEAFF.